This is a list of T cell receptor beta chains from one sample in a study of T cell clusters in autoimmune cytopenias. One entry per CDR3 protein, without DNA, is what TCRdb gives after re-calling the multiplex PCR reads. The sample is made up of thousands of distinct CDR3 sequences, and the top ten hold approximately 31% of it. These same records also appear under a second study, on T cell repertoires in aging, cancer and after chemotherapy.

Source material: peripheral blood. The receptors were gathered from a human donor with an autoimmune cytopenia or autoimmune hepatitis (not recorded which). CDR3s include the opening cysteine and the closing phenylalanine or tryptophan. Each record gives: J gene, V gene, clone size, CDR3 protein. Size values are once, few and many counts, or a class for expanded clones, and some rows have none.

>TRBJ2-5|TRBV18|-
CASSPRRDRGIQETQYF
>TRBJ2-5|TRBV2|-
CASSVGQGLTQYF
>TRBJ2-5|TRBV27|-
CASSLSSGTSNEQYF
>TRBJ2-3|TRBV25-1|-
CASSEYGQGDTQYF
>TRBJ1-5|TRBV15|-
CATSRDPRTGGISNQPQHF
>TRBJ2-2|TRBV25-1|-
CASSGEHSNTGELFF
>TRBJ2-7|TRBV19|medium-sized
CASSGQGTGEQYF
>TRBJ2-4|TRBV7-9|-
CASSYSVLAKNIQYF
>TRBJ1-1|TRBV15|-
CATSRGWGANTEAFF
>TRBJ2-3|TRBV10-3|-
CAIGTSWDTQYF
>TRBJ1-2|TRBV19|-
CASSPPGLPSNYGYTF
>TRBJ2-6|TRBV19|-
CASSIGGGASGANVLTF
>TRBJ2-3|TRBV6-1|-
CASSEEDTQYF
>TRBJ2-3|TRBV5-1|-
CASSDGQGRTDTQYF
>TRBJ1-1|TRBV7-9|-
CASSRSWGMNTEAFF
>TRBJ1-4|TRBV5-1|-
CASQRGYRQTNEKLFF
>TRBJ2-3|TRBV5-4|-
CASSLGSSGSTDTQYF
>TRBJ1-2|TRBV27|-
CASSSDPTSKINYGYTF
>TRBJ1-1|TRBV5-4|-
CASSYPGQGATEAFF
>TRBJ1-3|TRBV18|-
CASSFGGSSGNTIYF
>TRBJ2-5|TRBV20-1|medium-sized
CSVSGGTYQETQYF
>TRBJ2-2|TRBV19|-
CASRIKATGTGELFF
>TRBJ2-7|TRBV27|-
CASRPRLAGSYEQYF
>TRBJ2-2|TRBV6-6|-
CASSYSGAANTGELFF
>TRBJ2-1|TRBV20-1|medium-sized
CSARWKGYNEQFF
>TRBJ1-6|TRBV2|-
CASSDWDRNSPLHF
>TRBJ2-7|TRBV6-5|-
CASSERLAGQTYEQYF
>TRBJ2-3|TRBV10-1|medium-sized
CASSVGWPDTQYF
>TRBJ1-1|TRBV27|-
CASSKRTASEAFF
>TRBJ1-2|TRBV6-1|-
CASITPDLLWEGYTF
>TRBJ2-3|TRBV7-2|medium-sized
CASSPASTDTQYF
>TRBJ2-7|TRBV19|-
CASTQGQGYEQYF
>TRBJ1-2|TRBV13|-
CASSLVVGEGGYGYTF
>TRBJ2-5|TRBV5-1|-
CASSAVAGGPRETQYF
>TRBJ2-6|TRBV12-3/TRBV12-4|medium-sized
CASTLTGAGANVLTF
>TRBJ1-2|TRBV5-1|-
CASSLGQGYNYGYTF
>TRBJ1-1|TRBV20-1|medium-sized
CSARRRQGEAFF
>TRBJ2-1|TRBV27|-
CATEPSSYNEQFF
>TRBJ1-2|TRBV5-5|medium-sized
CASSRQGVNYGYTF
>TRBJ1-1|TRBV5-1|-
CASSLANGLGPAFF
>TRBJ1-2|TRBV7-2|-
CASSPTGGNYGYTF
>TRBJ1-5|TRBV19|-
CASSMGPRGPNQPQHF
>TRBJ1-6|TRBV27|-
CASSLRIYSPLHF
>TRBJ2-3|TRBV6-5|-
CASSPSGGARTDTQYF
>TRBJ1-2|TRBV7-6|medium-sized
CASSLETGRGGYTF
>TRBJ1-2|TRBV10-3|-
CAIRTGVTNYGYTF
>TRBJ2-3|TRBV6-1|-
CASSERLAGGRDTQYF
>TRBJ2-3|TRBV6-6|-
CASSYAPGQGATQYF
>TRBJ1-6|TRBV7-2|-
CASSLVGGVNNSPLHF
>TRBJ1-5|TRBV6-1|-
CASSIRLLNQPQHF
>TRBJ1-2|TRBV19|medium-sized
CASSANSVGSYGYTF
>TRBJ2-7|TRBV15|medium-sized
CATQPLAGGYEQYF
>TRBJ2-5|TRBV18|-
CASSRYQETQYF